This TCR beta chain was sequenced for a study of OX40 agonist ivuxolimab in advanced cancers. Whole-study findings and limits: Among the nonresponders, some also had low normalized T-cell clonal expansion. Partial responders dosed at 0.1-3.0 mg/kg displayed clonal expansion ranking among the lowest.

V was cut by 1 base and J by 2 bases, with 9 bases left in between. In germline, CDR1 is SGHVS, CDR2 FQNEAQ. The CDR3 loop spans 15 amino acids. Worth noting for this clone: Antigen specificity is unknown.

The repertoire was sequenced with immunoSEQ multiplex PCR; TCRdb's copy has only in-frame clones and lacks some. The data contain fewer than 65,000 clones, 80% to 90% of them singletons. The V and J genes are TRBV7-8 and TRBJ1-5; TRBD1 is a possible D gene (5 bases). The clonotype originates from an adult with an advanced solid tumor such as melanoma, head and neck, liver or kidney cancer. Material: CD4+ or CD8+ T cells sorted from blood, obtained in a trial of the OX40 agonist ivuxolimab. The CDR3 here is CASSLGGLGNQPQHF. DNA of the CDR3: TGTGCCAGCAGCTTAGGGGGGTTAGGCAATCAGCCCCAGCATTTT.